Each of the 13 T cell receptor beta chains below was sequenced from the same sample in a study of T cell changes during pregnancy in multiple sclerosis. Produced via immunoSEQ multiplex PCR; TCRdb's table is partial and in-frame only. Of tens of thousands of clones in the sample, almost 90% were seen once. This material consisted of CD4+ T cells from peripheral blood mononuclear cells, taken in the first trimester of pregnancy. The origin of the receptors is a female donor in good health, enrolled as a control in a pregnancy study.

The chain employs TRBV6-5 and TRBJ1-5, with 9 bases identical to TRBD1. Germline loops: CDR1 MNHEY, CDR2 SVGAGI. The CDR3 covers 15 residues. Trimming cost V 6 bases and J 1 base; bases outside gene matches: 4. CDR3 nucleotide sequence: TGTGCCAGCAGAACCGGGACAGGGAGCAATCAGCCCCAGCATTTT. The encoded protein is CASRTGTGSNQPQHF.

J is TRBJ1-2 and V is TRBV27; D may be TRBD1 (6 bases). Germline V gene sequence: CDR1 MNHEY, CDR2 SMNVEV (reference sequence). Trimming took off 0 bases at V and 3 bases at J, with 11 bases between the two ends. This CDR3 is built from 15 residues. The CDR3 spells CASSLSPRTDYGYTF. The DNA for the CDR3 is TGTGCCAGCAGTTTATCCCCGAGGACAGACTATGGCTACACCTTC.

The J gene is TRBJ1-1, the V gene TRBV5-1, with 7 bases lining up with TRBD1. CDR3 length: 14 residues. V gave up 4 bases and J gave up 1 base; unmatched junction bases: 4. Germline V gene sequence: CDR1 SGHRS, CDR2 YFSETQ. The DNA for the CDR3 is TGCGCCAGCAGCGGCCAGGGGGGGAACACTGAAGCTTTCTTT. The encoded protein is CASSGQGGNTEAFF.

V is TRBV7-6 and J is TRBJ1-1; the D gene is possibly TRBD1 (6 bases). CDR3 length: 17 residues. Germline V gene lookup returns CDR1 SGHVS and CDR2 FNYEAQ. Deletions cut 5 bases from V and 2 bases from J, with 21 bases between. The CDR3 DNA follows: TGTGCCAGCAGCCTTGCCGTGTCCGGGACACTAAACACTGAAGCTTTCTTT. Translated, it gives CASSLAVSGTLNTEAFF.

The count of this clone is one. The chain employs TRBV10-3 and TRBJ1-4; D is unclear. Trimming removed 2 bases at V and 5 bases at J, with 9 bases between. The V gene's germline CDR1 is ENHRY and CDR2 SYGVKD. This CDR3 region has 14 residues. CDR3 coding DNA: TGTGCCATCAGTGAGGGGCAGGTAAATGAAAAACTGTTTTTT. Translated, it gives CAISEGQVNEKLFF.

The V and J genes are TRBV19 and TRBJ2-2; a weak D match, TRBD2 (6 bases). The germline gives CDR1 LNHDA, CDR2 SQIVND (reference sequence). This CDR3 is 13 amino acids long. The V end was cut by 5 bases, the J end by 4 bases, with 8 bases between. The CDR3 bases are TGTGCCAGTAGTCTGGGGGGCACCGGGGAGCTGTTTTTT. It translates to CASSLGGTGELFF.

This clone was counted a single time. The rearrangement joins TRBV30 to TRBJ1-4; D unclear. This CDR3 is built from 12 residues. Looked up from germline, CDR1 is GTSNPN and CDR2 is SVGIG (reference sequence). V shed 3 bases and J shed 4 bases, with 6 bases lying between them. The CDR3 nucleotides are TGTGCCTGGAGACAAAATAATGAAAAACTGTTTTTT. Residues: CAWRQNNEKLFF.

V gene TRBV6-1 combines with J gene TRBJ1-1; 7 bases line up with TRBD1. Looked up from germline, CDR1 is MNHNS and CDR2 is SASEGT. The ends lost 6 bases at V and 1 base at J; junction bases unmatched: 5. CDR3 length: 14 residues. The CDR3 loop is CASSFRGPNTEAFF. DNA of the CDR3: TGTGCCAGCAGCTTTAGGGGGCCGAACACTGAAGCTTTCTTT.

This chain uses TRBV30 with TRBJ2-3, with a weak D call TRBD2 (5 bases). The CDR3 runs 13 residues. From germline, CDR1 is GTSNPN and CDR2 SVGIG (reference sequence). V was cut by 4 bases and J by 4 bases, with 12 bases left in between. The CDR3: CAWNVGRADTQYF. The CDR3 DNA is TGTGCCTGGAACGTGGGGAGAGCAGATACGCAGTATTTT.

The genes are TRBV9 and TRBJ1-2, with 7 bases lining up with TRBD1. The CDR3 sequence is 13 residues long. Germline CDR1 is SGDLS and CDR2 is YYNGEE. Trimming removed 0 bases from V and 8 bases from J; junction bases left unmatched: 4. Written as DNA, the CDR3 is TGTGCCAGCAGCGTAGAGGGCAGGGGGGGCTACACCTTC. The encoded protein is CASSVEGRGGYTF. Full variable domain (remainder filled in from reference TRBV9 and TRBJ1-2): DSGVTQTPKHLITATGQRVTLRCSPRSGDLSVYWYQQSLDQGLQFLIQYYNGEERAKGNILERFSAQQFPDLHSELNLSSLELGDSALYFCASSVEGRGGYTFGSGTRLTVV.

This chain connects TRBV7-8 to TRBJ1-2, with unresolved D. The germline gives CDR1 SGHVS, CDR2 FQNEAQ. The CDR3 extends over 20 amino acids. V lost 1 base to trimming and J lost 3 bases, with 27 bases between them. The CDR3 region is CASSLVVAVGRMREDYGYTF. CDR3 bases: TGTGCCAGCAGCTTAGTAGTTGCGGTTGGCAGAATGAGGGAGGACTATGGCTACACCTTC.

This clone came up a few times. The chain recombines TRBV20-1 with TRBJ1-1, with a tentative D call TRBD1 (6 bases). CDR1 and CDR2 (germline): DFQATT, SNEGSKA (reference sequence). The CDR3 runs to 10 residues. Trimming took off 3 bases at V and 8 bases at J, with 7 bases between the two ends. The CDR3 is CSASGTEAFF. The CDR3 nucleotides read TGCAGTGCTAGTGGGACAGAAGCTTTCTTT.

The chain is built from TRBV7-9 and TRBJ2-2; 10 nucleotides line up with TRBD2. The trim removed 4 bases at V and 5 bases at J, leaving 7 bases unmatched. Germline lookup yields CDR1 SEHNR and CDR2 FQNEAQ (reference sequence). CDR3 length: 16 residues. CDR3 loop: CASSSRGLAETGELFF. Written as DNA, the CDR3 is TGTGCCAGCAGCTCTCGTGGACTAGCGGAAACCGGGGAGCTGTTTTTT. The full variable domain, completed using reference TRBV7-9 and TRBJ2-2, is DTGVSQNPRHKITKRGQNVTFRCDPISEHNRLYWYRQTLGQGPEFLTYFQNEAQLEKSRLLSDRFSAERPKGSFSTLEIQRTEQGDSAMYLCASSSRGLAETGELFFGEGSRLTVL.